Following are 8 T cell receptor beta chains from one sample sequenced in a study of blood T cell repertoires in COVID-19. Clones were read by immunoSEQ multiplex PCR, and TCRdb kept only the in-frame ones, dropping some. This table holds over 200,000 clones, 70% to 90% found once. Sequenced sample: peripheral blood. The source is a man at least 80 years old with acute or convalescent COVID-19.

The chain combines TRBV14 with TRBJ1-1, with D perhaps matching TRBD1 (6 bases). The CDR3 is made up of 14 amino acids. Per germline, CDR1 SGHDN and CDR2 FVKESK. Trimming left V 4 bases short and J 5 bases short, with 14 bases between. The CDR3 here is CASSRGGTVTEAFF. The CDR3 DNA follows: TGTGCCAGCAGCCGTGGGGGCACAGTTACTGAAGCTTTCTTT. Full variable domain (outside the CDR3, taken from reference TRBV14 and TRBJ1-1): EAGVTQFPSHSVIEKGQTVTLRCDPISGHDNLYWYRRVMGKEIKFLLHFVKESKQDESGMPNNRFLAERTGGTYSTLKVQPAELEDSGVYFCASSRGGTVTEAFFGQGTRLTVV.

The genes are TRBV10-1 and TRBJ2-3, with D perhaps TRBD2 (5 bases). With 6 bases removed from V and 2 bases from J, the gap between germline ends came to 9 bases. There are 13 residues in the CDR3. Germline V gene sequence: CDR1 WNHNN, CDR2 SYGVQD (reference sequence). The CDR3 loop is CASSRLPTDTQYF. CDR3 DNA: TGCGCCAGCAGCCGACTACCCACAGATACGCAGTATTTT.

The genes are TRBV11-3 and TRBJ1-1; the match to TRBD1 covers 8 bases. With 5 bases clipped from V and 10 bases from J, the junction kept 6 bases outside the gene matches. The CDR3 has 12 residues. Germline lookup yields CDR1 SGHNT and CDR2 YENEEA. This CDR3 reads CASSTRTGRAFF. The CDR3 DNA follows: TGTGCCAGCAGCACCCGGACAGGGAGAGCTTTCTTT.

The rearrangement joins TRBV27 to TRBJ2-3; a possible D gene is TRBD2 (6 bases). V shed 2 bases and J shed 6 bases, with 15 bases lying between them. Germline CDR1 MNHEY, CDR2 SMNVEV (reference sequence). The CDR3 has 15 amino acids. CDR3 coding DNA: TGTGCCAGCAGTTTAAGAGGGATGGGAGGCGATACGCAGTATTTT. It specifies CASSLRGMGGDTQYF.

This chain connects TRBV19 to TRBJ1-1; D ambiguous. Germline values: CDR1 LNHDA, CDR2 SQIVND (reference sequence). V was pared by 0 bases and J by 4 bases, with 12 bases between. The CDR3 length is 15 residues. The CDR3 sequence is CASSIDGALSTEAFF. CDR3 nucleotides: TGTGCCAGTAGTATAGACGGTGCCCTAAGCACTGAAGCTTTCTTT.

This clone was seen a single time. The chain combines TRBV27 with TRBJ1-2, with D possibly TRBD1 on 5 matching bases. CDR3 length: 13 amino acids. Germline V gives CDR1 MNHEY, CDR2 SMNVEV (reference sequence). The germline V and J ends were trimmed by 2 bases and 6 bases, with 10 bases remaining between them. DNA for the CDR3: TGTGCCAGCAGTTTAAACAGGATCGATGGCTACACCTTC. Residues: CASSLNRIDGYTF.

The chain recombines TRBV14 with TRBJ1-2; possibly TRBD1 for D (6 bases). Trimming left V 3 bases short and J 4 bases short, with 15 bases between. In germline, CDR1 is SGHDN, CDR2 FVKESK. This CDR3 is 15 amino acids long. Written as DNA, the CDR3 is TGTGCCAGCAGCCATTCGGTCCAGGGGATCTATGGCTACACCTTC. Amino acids: CASSHSVQGIYGYTF.

The CDR3, as DNA: TGTGCCAGTAGTAAGGGCGATGGACAGGAGAACTCCTACAATGAGCAGTTCTTC. Amino acids: CASSKGDGQENSYNEQFF. The rearrangement joins TRBV19 to TRBJ2-1, with 7 bases matching TRBD1. Germline CDR1 reads LNHDA; CDR2 reads SQIVND (reference sequence). Germline trimming cut 4 bases from V and 0 bases from J; bases unmatched to any gene: 12. The CDR3 has 18 residues. Supplemented by reference TRBV19 and TRBJ2-1, the full variable domain reads DGGITQSPKYLFRKEGQNVTLSCEQNLNHDAMYWYRQDPGQGLRLIYYSQIVNDFQKGDIAEGYSVSREKKESFPLTVTSAQKNPTAFYLCASSKGDGQENSYNEQFFGPGTRLTVL.